Detailed here is one TCR beta chain. What it binds is not known. Unsorted libraries were prepared from 2 million PBMCs held at -80 C. This entry comes from a study of neurological immune-mediated disorders. Study-wide findings and caveats: Phylogenetic grouping assigned the repertoires of 18 of 34 multiple sclerosis patients to one related-CDR3 cluster, which constitutes a possible signature.

Germline V gene lookup returns CDR1 SGHRS and CDR2 YFSETQ. This CDR3 is 14 amino acids long. J gave up 1 base and V 5 bases, and 1 base lay outside the gene matches. TCRdb analysed the 5' RACE reads with MiXCR anew, one entry per CDR3 protein. The sample has 49,000 or so distinct CDR3 sequences; around 4% are singletons. The sequencing input was PBMCs. The source is an older woman with multiple sclerosis. V is TRBV5-1 and J is TRBJ1-1; TRBD1 matches 11 bases. The CDR3 DNA is TGCGCCAGCAGGGGACAGGGGGAGAACACTGAAGCTTTCTTT. Amino acid sequence: CASRGQGENTEAFF.